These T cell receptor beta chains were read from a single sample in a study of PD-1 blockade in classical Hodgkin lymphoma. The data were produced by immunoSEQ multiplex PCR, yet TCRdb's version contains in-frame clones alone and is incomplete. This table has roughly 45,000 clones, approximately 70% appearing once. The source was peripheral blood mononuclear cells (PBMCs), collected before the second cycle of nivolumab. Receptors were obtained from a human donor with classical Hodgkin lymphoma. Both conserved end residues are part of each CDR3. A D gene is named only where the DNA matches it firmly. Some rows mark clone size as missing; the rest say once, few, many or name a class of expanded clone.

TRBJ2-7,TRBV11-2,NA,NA,CASSLGPRSSSYEQYF,TGTGCCAGCAGCTTAGGCCCACGTTCCTCATCCTACGAGCAGTACTTC
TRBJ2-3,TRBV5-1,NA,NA,CASSGARVFTDTQYF,TGCGCCAGCAGTGGGGCCCGGGTCTTCACAGATACGCAGTATTTT
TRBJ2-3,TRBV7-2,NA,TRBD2,CASSLAGGPADTQYF,TGTGCCAGCAGCTTGGCGGGAGGGCCGGCAGATACGCAGTATTTT
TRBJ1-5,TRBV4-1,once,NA,CASSPWPAQGDQPQHF,TGCGCCAGCAGCCCGTGGCCCGCACAGGGCGATCAGCCCCAGCATTTT
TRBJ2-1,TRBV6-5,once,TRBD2,CASSPLTSGDNEQFF,TGTGCCAGCAGTCCCCTGACTAGCGGGGACAATGAGCAGTTCTTC
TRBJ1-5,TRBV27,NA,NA,CASSFSGTRSNQPQHF,TGTGCCAGCAGTTTTAGCGGGACACGGAGCAATCAGCCCCAGCATTTT
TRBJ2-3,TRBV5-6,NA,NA,CASSLGRRGTDTQYF,TGTGCCAGCAGCTTGGGGAGGAGAGGCACAGATACGCAGTATTTT
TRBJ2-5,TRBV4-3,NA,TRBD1,CASSQYRGEIRETQYF,TGCGCCAGCAGCCAATACAGGGGGGAGATTCGAGAGACCCAGTACTTC
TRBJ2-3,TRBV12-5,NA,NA,CASGQGLDTDTQYF,TGTGCTAGTGGACAAGGACTGGACACAGATACGCAGTATTTT
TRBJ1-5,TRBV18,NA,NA,CASSPPISSGTFNSNQPQHF,TGTGCCAGCTCACCACCTATTTCGTCCGGGACATTCAATAGCAATCAGCCCCAGCATTTT
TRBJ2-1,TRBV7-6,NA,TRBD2,CASSPTSGRRSSYNEQFF,TGTGCCAGCAGCCCCACTAGCGGGAGGAGGAGCTCCTACAATGAGCAGTTCTTC
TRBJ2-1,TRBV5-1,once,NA,CASSRPAINDNEQFF,TGCGCCAGCTCCCGGCCAGCGATAAATGACAATGAGCAGTTCTTC
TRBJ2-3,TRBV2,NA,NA,CASLAGRADTQYF,TGTGCCAGCCTCGCCGGCCGGGCGGATACGCAGTATTTT
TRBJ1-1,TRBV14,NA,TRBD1,CASSQKTGRTEAFF,TGTGCCAGCAGCCAAAAGACAGGGCGCACTGAAGCTTTCTTT